What follows are 12 T cell receptor beta chains derived from one specimen sequenced in a study of T-cell reconstitution after alpha-beta-depleted transplantation in children. The authors prepared the TCRbeta library with unique molecular identifiers. TCRdb re-analysed the PCR reads in MiXCR, keeping a single row per CDR3 protein. The table shows about 1,000,000 distinct CDR3 sequences, with less than 30% occurring only once. Material: PBMCs, mostly from graft donor cells, obtained 360 days after TCRalphabeta/CD19-depleted stem cell transplant. Source of these receptors: a boy under two years old who had a stem cell transplant for SCID, so the T cells may come from the graft donor.

This clonotype was seen a handful of times. The chain carries TRBV6-5 and TRBJ2-7, with a possible D match to TRBD1 (7 bases). Germline-derived CDR1 and CDR2 are MNHEY and SVGAGI. Trimming took off 0 bases at V and 3 bases at J, with 12 bases between the two ends. This CDR3 contains 15 residues. CDR3 in amino acids: CASSYSFQGGYEQYF. The CDR3 coding sequence is TGTGCCAGCAGTTACTCGTTCCAGGGGGGCTACGAGCAGTACTTC.

CDR3: CAISELVGGGSEQFF. CDR3 DNA: TGTGCCATCAGTGAGCTAGTGGGGGGAGGGAGTGAGCAGTTCTTC. The V and J genes are TRBV10-3 and TRBJ2-1; 7 bases align to TRBD2. CDR3 size: 15 residues. V lost 2 bases and J lost 9; bases outside the gene matches: 10. Germline values: CDR1 ENHRY, CDR2 SYGVKD.

The chain employs TRBV5-1 and TRBJ2-3, with D perhaps assigned TRBD1 or TRBD2 (5 bases each). V lost 2 bases and J lost 2, with 9 bases in between. Germline V lookup: CDR1 SGHRS, CDR2 YFSETQ. This CDR3 is built from 14 residues. CDR3 amino acids: CASSFGDVTDTQYF. CDR3 bases: TGCGCCAGCAGCTTTGGGGACGTCACAGATACGCAGTATTTT.

The V gene is TRBV20-1, the J gene TRBJ2-7; D gene unclear. Per the germline V gene, CDR1 is DFQATT and CDR2 is SNEGSKA (reference sequence). The V end was cut by 4 bases, the J end by 0 bases, with 22 bases between. This CDR3 region has 17 residues. The chain's CDR3 is CSAILPSLPGGSYEQYF. The CDR3 nucleotides read TGCAGTGCTATCCTCCCATCTTTGCCGGGCGGCTCCTACGAGCAGTACTTC.

This chain joins TRBV3-1 and TRBJ2-7; D ambiguous. This CDR3 comprises 13 residues. V lost 4 bases, J lost 7 bases, and 14 bases lay in between. Looked up from germline, CDR1 is LGHDT and CDR2 is YNNKEL (reference sequence). Here the CDR3 DNA reads TGTGCCAGCAGCCTAGCTGGGCTCTGGGAGCAGTACTTC. Its protein product is CASSLAGLWEQYF.

This chain connects TRBV10-3 to TRBJ1-2; 7 positions agree with TRBD1. CDR3 size: 16 residues. Germline loops: CDR1 ENHRY, CDR2 SYGVKD. The junction had 13 bases not matched to a gene; V was cut back by 4 bases and J by 5 bases. In DNA form, the CDR3 reads TGTGCCATCAGTGCGGGACAGCTCTCCGGAGTATATGGCTACACCTTC. Amino acid sequence: CAISAGQLSGVYGYTF.

This sequence joins TRBV19 and TRBJ1-5; 8 bases match TRBD1. Trimming at V came to 4 bases and at J to 4 bases, leaving 9 bases not matched to a gene. In germline, CDR1 is LNHDA, CDR2 SQIVND (reference sequence). This CDR3 contains 16 residues. The CDR3 sequence: CASSTPGQGPNQPQHF. In DNA form, the CDR3 reads TGTGCCAGTAGTACACCCGGACAGGGACCAAATCAGCCCCAGCATTTT.

The chain couples TRBV12-3 or TRBV12-4 to TRBJ1-5; D remains ambiguous. The CDR3 sequence is 13 residues long. Trimming cost V 2 bases and J 11 bases, with 13 bases left between them. CDR3 protein: CASSLKVGSAQHF. In DNA, the CDR3 is TGTGCCAGCAGTTTAAAAGTCGGCTCGGCCCAGCATTTT.

J is TRBJ2-7 and V is TRBV3-1; the match to TRBD1 covers 7 bases. CDR1 and CDR2 (germline): LGHDT, YNNKEL (reference sequence). The length of the CDR3 is 14 residues. The V gene end was trimmed by 3 bases and the J gene end by 3 bases; junction bases not matched to a gene: 5. The CDR3, as DNA: TGTGCCAGCAGCCACAAGGACAGGTTCTACGAGCAGTACTTC. This translates into CASSHKDRFYEQYF.

This clonotype was observed a handful of times. The rearrangement uses TRBV6-6 and TRBJ1-1; D possibly corresponds to TRBD1 (5 bases). Germline V gene lookup returns CDR1 MNHNY and CDR2 SVGAGI (reference sequence). This CDR3 region has 12 residues. The V gene lost 2 bases and the J gene lost 7 bases, with 8 bases spanning the gap. Written as DNA, the CDR3 is TGTGCCAGCAGTTACGGAGACAGTGAAGCTTTCTTT. As protein: CASSYGDSEAFF.

This clonotype was observed a handful of times. This sequence joins TRBV4-3 and TRBJ2-3; D uncertain. The length of the CDR3 is 14 residues. Trimming shortened V by 3 bases and J by 4 bases, and 11 bases separated the two germline ends. In germline, CDR1 is LGHNA, CDR2 YSLEER. The DNA for the CDR3 is TGCGCCAGCAGCCACCCCGGGTATTCAGATACGCAGTATTTT. Protein product: CASSHPGYSDTQYF.

The chain combines TRBV5-1 with TRBJ1-1; weak D call: TRBD1 (5 bases). Trimming shortened V by 4 bases and J by 3 bases, and 7 bases separated the two germline ends. This CDR3 spans 12 amino acids. Per germline, CDR1 SGHRS and CDR2 YFSETQ. The CDR3 sequence: CASSEGHTEAFF. The CDR3, as DNA: TGCGCCAGCAGCGAGGGGCACACTGAAGCTTTCTTT.